The 32 T cell receptor beta chains given below trace back to one sample, sequenced in a study of T-cell reconstitution after alpha-beta-depleted transplantation in children (TCRdb year 2016). Libraries were made using PCR. The sequencer was an Illumina HiSeq 2500. To normalize quantification of the TCRbeta repertoire, the TCR libraries were built with molecular barcoding that relied on unique molecular identifiers. Clones were called with MiXCR by TCRdb after fastp trimmed the public reads at Q25, and only in-frame beta chains were retained. Identical CDR3 proteins give one entry, which carries the most common genes and DNA. The sample records about 540,000 distinct CDR3 sequences, roughly 18% of which are singletons. Roughly 3.3% of the sample is taken by the ten largest. This material consisted of PBMCs from the stem cell graft donor, taken from the stem cell graft. The receptors were gathered from a human donor who donated a stem cell graft to a child with acute lymphoblastic leukemia.

The genes are TRBV7-6 and TRBJ2-1, with a possible D match to TRBD2 (5 bases). Germline CDR1 is SGHVS and CDR2 is FNYEAQ. The CDR3 spans 16 residues. Trimming removed 2 bases at V and 2 bases at J, with 13 bases between. CDR3 nucleotide sequence: TGTGCCAGCAGCTTAAGTTATAGACTAACCTACAATGAGCAGTTCTTC. As protein: CASSLSYRLTYNEQFF.

This clonotype was observed a few times. The chain links TRBV3-1 to TRBJ1-1; D not resolved. The CDR3 has 16 amino acids. The V gene lost 0 bases and the J gene lost 0 bases, with 11 bases spanning the gap. Looked up from germline, CDR1 is LGHDT and CDR2 is YNNKEL (reference sequence). CDR3 sequence: CASSQDTEPMNTEAFF. CDR3 DNA: TGTGCCAGCAGCCAAGACACGGAGCCTATGAACACTGAAGCTTTCTTT.

The chain couples TRBV7-8 to TRBJ2-1; D is perhaps TRBD2 (5 bases). The CDR3 extends over 10 amino acids. The germline CDR1 and CDR2 sequences are SGHVS and FQNEAQ. V was shortened by 8 bases and J by 10 bases, with 9 bases between the two germline ends. CDR3 loop: CASVREEQFF. The CDR3 DNA is TGTGCCAGCGTCCGGGAAGAGCAGTTCTTC. The variable domain in full, completed from reference TRBV7-8 and TRBJ2-1, reads GAGVSQSPRYKVAKRGQDVALRCDPISGHVSLFWYQQALGQGPEFLTYFQNEAQLDKSGLPSDRFFAERPEGSVSTLKIQRTQQEDSAVYLCASVREEQFFGPGTRLTVL.

V and J are TRBV27 and TRBJ2-7; 10 bases fit TRBD2. CDR1 and CDR2 from the germline V gene are MNHEY and SMNVEV (reference sequence). The CDR3 covers 17 residues. V dropped 2 bases and J dropped 4; count of bases not matched to a gene: 11. This CDR3 reads CASSLIGSGRALYEQYF. The CDR3 DNA reads as TGTGCCAGCAGTTTAATCGGCAGCGGGAGGGCCCTTTACGAGCAGTACTTC.

This clonotype was observed a handful of times. The chain uses TRBV5-1 and TRBJ2-3; D gene uncertain. The germline CDR1 and CDR2 sequences are SGHRS and YFSETQ. The CDR3 has 14 amino acids. The V end lost 0 bases, the J end lost 2 bases, and 7 bases lay between the germline ends. The CDR3 DNA reads TGCGCCAGCAGCTTGGAACGCGTCACAGATACGCAGTATTTT. It translates to CASSLERVTDTQYF.

The chain carries TRBV12-3 or TRBV12-4 and TRBJ2-1; 10 nucleotides line up with TRBD2. This CDR3 contains 14 residues. V lost 6 bases and J lost 3; bases outside the gene matches: 2. DNA for the CDR3: TGTGCCAGCAGACTAGCGGGATTCTACAATGAGCAGTTCTTC. It encodes CASRLAGFYNEQFF.

The CDR3 DNA is TGTGCCAGCAGCACGGGACTTAACTACGAGCAGTACTTC. Translating gives CASSTGLNYEQYF. V gene TRBV7-9 combines with J gene TRBJ2-7; D is perhaps TRBD2 (6 bases). The CDR3 totals 13 residues. V lost 5 bases and J 3 bases, leaving 11 bases between the germline ends. The germline V gene has CDR1 SEHNR and CDR2 FQNEAQ (reference sequence).

This clonotype was observed a handful of times. V is TRBV29-1 and J is TRBJ2-5; TRBD1 agrees at 8 bases. The length of the CDR3 is 16 residues. Germline V CDR1 and CDR2: SQVTM, ANQGSEA. With V trimmed by 4 bases and J by 2 bases, 12 bases remained unmatched. The chain's CDR3 is CSVVTGGLSLQETQYF. CDR3 in DNA: TGCAGCGTTGTCACAGGGGGTCTATCCCTTCAAGAGACCCAGTACTTC.

The CDR3 coding sequence is TGTGCCAGTAGTGTCCGGACAGTCTTTTCAGGAGATGAGCAGTTCTTC. Translation gives CASSVRTVFSGDEQFF. This chain joins TRBV19 and TRBJ2-1, with D possibly matching TRBD1 (6 bases). With 5 bases removed from V and 8 bases from J, the gap between germline ends came to 22 bases. Per germline, CDR1 LNHDA and CDR2 SQIVND (reference sequence). The CDR3 sequence is 16 residues long. Supplemented by reference TRBV19 and TRBJ2-1, the full variable domain reads DGGITQSPKYLFRKEGQNVTLSCEQNLNHDAMYWYRQDPGQGLRLIYYSQIVNDFQKGDIAEGYSVSREKKESFPLTVTSAQKNPTAFYLCASSVRTVFSGDEQFFGPGTRLTVL.

This clonotype was detected only a few times. The V gene is TRBV9, the J gene TRBJ2-1; 11 nucleotides line up with TRBD2. The CDR3 covers 16 residues. In germline, CDR1 is SGDLS, CDR2 YYNGEE. The J segment lost 3 bases and the V segment lost 2 bases, leaving 4 bases of the junction unmatched. The DNA of the CDR3 is TGTGCCAGCAGCGTGACCGGGACTAGCGGCTACAATGAGCAGTTCTTC. It encodes CASSVTGTSGYNEQFF.

This clonotype was observed a few times. CDR3 amino acids: CSARADSTDTQYF. For the CDR3, the DNA is TGCAGTGCTAGGGCGGACAGCACAGATACGCAGTATTTT. The gene calls are TRBV20-1 and TRBJ2-3; D gene unclear. CDR1 is DFQATT, CDR2 SNEGSKA, per germline (reference sequence). The CDR3 totals 13 residues. The V end was cut by 3 bases, the J end by 0 bases, with 7 bases between.

This chain joins TRBV29-1 and TRBJ2-6, with D unclear. The CDR3 spans 13 residues. Trimming shortened V by 1 base and J by 2 bases, and 3 bases separated the two germline ends. Per the germline V gene, CDR1 is SQVTM and CDR2 is ANQGSEA. CDR3 DNA: TGCAGCGTTGAAGGGACTGGGGCCAACGTCCTGACTTTC. This gives the protein CSVEGTGANVLTF.

The chain employs TRBV15 and TRBJ2-5, with TRBD2 identical over 9 bases. Germline V CDR1 and CDR2: LNHNV, YYDKDF (reference sequence). The CDR3 length is 15 residues. Trimming took 0 bases from V and 5 from J; bases not matched to a gene: 4. The CDR3 sequence is CATSRDRLAGETQYF. The CDR3 DNA is TGTGCCACCAGCAGAGATCGGCTAGCGGGGGAGACCCAGTACTTC.

V and J are TRBV15 and TRBJ2-1; the match to TRBD1 covers 7 bases. Germline V lookup: CDR1 LNHNV, CDR2 YYDKDF (reference sequence). This CDR3 has 16 residues. Germline trimming cut 4 bases from V and 4 bases from J; bases unmatched to any gene: 10. CDR3 protein: CATSTNRDSAYNEQFF. For the CDR3, the DNA is TGTGCCACCAGCACCAACCGGGACAGCGCATACAATGAGCAGTTCTTC.

J is TRBJ2-7 and V is TRBV20-1; D not certain. Per germline, CDR1 DFQATT and CDR2 SNEGSKA (reference sequence). CDR3 size: 13 residues. V was clipped by 0 bases and J by 3 bases, with 9 bases between them. CDR3 sequence: CSARDGAIYEQYF. CDR3 DNA: TGCAGTGCTAGAGATGGCGCGATCTACGAGCAGTACTTC.

This clonotype has only a few counts. The CDR3 sequence is CSAGGTPGGHIQYF. In DNA form, the CDR3 reads TGCAGTGCCGGGGGAACTCCGGGAGGGCACATTCAGTACTTC. This sequence joins TRBV20-1 and TRBJ2-4, with TRBD2 matching 8 bases. CDR1 is DFQATT, CDR2 SNEGSKA, per germline (reference sequence). With 6 bases clipped from V and 8 bases from J, the junction kept 12 bases outside the gene matches. There are 14 residues in the CDR3.

This clonotype was seen a few times. The chain uses TRBV7-6 and TRBJ2-5; 8 bases map to TRBD2. V lost 2 bases, J lost 3 bases, and 11 bases stayed unmatched. CDR1 is SGHVS, CDR2 FNYEAQ, per germline. The CDR3 extends over 17 amino acids. The CDR3 protein is CASSLFPSETSEETQYF. The DNA of the CDR3 is TGTGCCAGCAGCTTATTTCCATCGGAGACTAGCGAAGAGACCCAGTACTTC.

This clonotype has more than one count but fewer than ten. The chain combines TRBV10-3 with TRBJ1-1; D is undetermined. The CDR3 covers 14 residues. Germline V gene data show CDR1 as ENHRY and CDR2 as SYGVKD. The V and J ends lost 4 bases and 2 bases respectively, with 11 bases between them. CDR3 nucleotide sequence: TGTGCCATCAGTGCCCCGGCGGCCAACACTGAAGCTTTCTTT. Translating gives CAISAPAANTEAFF.

The chain uses TRBV10-3 and TRBJ1-1; unclear D gene. The CDR3 covers 12 residues. CDR1 is ENHRY, CDR2 SYGVKD, per germline. V was clipped by 4 bases and J by 4 bases, with 7 bases between them. Here the CDR3 reads CAISVASTEAFF. The CDR3 DNA reads TGTGCCATCAGTGTGGCAAGCACTGAAGCTTTCTTT.

The chain couples TRBV5-5 to TRBJ2-7, with 9 positions matching TRBD1. Germline-derived CDR1 and CDR2 are SGHKS and YYEKEE (reference sequence). This CDR3 is built from 17 residues. V trimming: 4 bases; J trimming: 0 bases; junction bases outside the gene matches: 11. The CDR3, as DNA: TGTGCCAGCAGCCCCAGGACAGGGGCAACAAGCTCCTACGAGCAGTACTTC. Its translation: CASSPRTGATSSYEQYF.

The chain has TRBV12-3 or TRBV12-4 and TRBJ2-5; D gene ambiguous. The CDR3 has 14 residues. V lost 3 bases, J lost 2 bases, and 10 bases lay in between. CDR3 in DNA: TGTGCCAGCAGTTTCCCCGCGTCACAAGAGACCCAGTACTTC. It is translated as CASSFPASQETQYF.

This clonotype showed up just a few times. The rearrangement joins TRBV7-9 to TRBJ1-1; D is uncertain. The length of the CDR3 is 14 residues. CDR1 and CDR2 from the germline V gene are SEHNR and FQNEAQ (reference sequence). Trimming took 0 bases from V and 6 from J, leaving 11 bases between them. The CDR3 DNA reads TGTGCCAGCAGCTTAGCCGCGGTATTTGCTGAAGCTTTCTTT. Translated, it gives CASSLAAVFAEAFF.

V is TRBV5-1 and J is TRBJ2-1; 11 bases fit TRBD2. The V segment lost 4 bases and the J segment 7 bases; nucleotides outside the gene matches: 7. In germline, CDR1 is SGHRS, CDR2 YFSETQ. CDR3 length: 15 residues. CDR3 in DNA: TGCGCCAGCAGCGCACTAGCGGGAGTATCAAATGAGCAGTTCTTC. Its protein is CASSALAGVSNEQFF.

This clonotype was seen repeatedly, ten times or more. The V gene is TRBV12-3 or TRBV12-4, the J gene TRBJ2-3, with 10 bases matching TRBD2. The CDR3 has 15 residues. Germline trimming cut 6 bases from V and 1 base from J; bases unmatched to any gene: 4. The CDR3, as DNA: TGTGCCAGCAGCCTCGGGACTAGCGGCACAGATACGCAGTATTTT. As protein: CASSLGTSGTDTQYF.

This clonotype was counted between two and nine times. This chain connects TRBV5-1 to TRBJ1-1; 8 bases match TRBD1. The CDR3 spans 17 residues. Trimming at V came to 4 bases and at J to 3 bases, leaving 14 bases not matched to a gene. CDR1 and CDR2 (germline): SGHRS, YFSETQ. The DNA of the CDR3 is TGCGCCAGCAGCCCCCGCCCGGACAGGGCCAGGGACACTGAAGCTTTCTTT. Translating it yields CASSPRPDRARDTEAFF.

The J gene is TRBJ1-2, the V gene TRBV10-3; D is unclear. V lost 5 bases, J lost 2 bases, and 15 bases lay in between. Germline CDR1 is ENHRY and CDR2 is SYGVKD. This CDR3 contains 15 residues. The CDR3 region is CAISSRERANYGYTF. CDR3 DNA sequence: TGTGCCATCAGTTCAAGGGAACGGGCAAACTATGGCTACACCTTC.

V gene TRBV7-4 combines with J gene TRBJ2-1, with a weak D call TRBD2 (6 bases). Trimming left V 5 bases short and J 4 bases short, with 18 bases between. The CDR3 covers 16 residues. The germline V gene encodes CDR1 SGHVT and CDR2 SQSDAQ. The CDR3 coding sequence is TGTGCCAGCAGCGGAGGGAAGTCCCTAACATACAATGAGCAGTTCTTC. Protein: CASSGGKSLTYNEQFF. The whole variable domain, filled in from reference TRBV7-4 and TRBJ2-1, reads GAGVSQSPRYKVAKRGRDVALRCDSISGHVTLYWYRQTLGQGSEVLTYSQSDAQRDKSGRPSGRFSAERPERSVSTLKIQRTEQGDSAVYLCASSGGKSLTYNEQFFGPGTRLTVL.

The chain is built from TRBV7-9 and TRBJ2-3, with TRBD2 matching over 8 bases. This CDR3 has 14 residues. The germline gives CDR1 SEHNR, CDR2 FQNEAQ (reference sequence). V gave up 3 bases and J gave up 8 bases; unmatched junction bases: 7. CDR3 coding DNA: TGTGCCAGCAGCTTGGGTCAGGCGGGGGGTACGCAGTATTTT. Residues: CASSLGQAGGTQYF. The whole variable domain, filled in from reference TRBV7-9 and TRBJ2-3, reads DTGVSQNPRHKITKRGQNVTFRCDPISEHNRLYWYRQTLGQGPEFLTYFQNEAQLEKSRLLSDRFSAERPKGSFSTLEIQRTEQGDSAMYLCASSLGQAGGTQYFGPGTRLTVL.

This clonotype has just a few counts. This chain connects TRBV19 to TRBJ2-1, with 10 bases identical to TRBD1. The CDR3 has 12 amino acids. V was pared by 3 bases and J by 12 bases, with 2 bases of the junction left unmatched. Germline loops: CDR1 LNHDA, CDR2 SQIVND (reference sequence). CDR3 sequence: CASSIGTGAQFF. In nucleotides, the CDR3 is TGTGCCAGTAGTATCGGGACAGGGGCGCAGTTCTTC.

This chain connects TRBV5-6 to TRBJ2-1; 12 nucleotides match TRBD2. The junction had 6 bases not matched to a gene; V was cut back by 4 bases and J by 7 bases. The CDR3 has 15 amino acids. The germline gives CDR1 SGHDT, CDR2 YYEEEE. CDR3 residues: CASSPSLAGGNEQFF. Written as DNA, the CDR3 is TGTGCCAGCAGCCCGTCACTAGCGGGAGGAAATGAGCAGTTCTTC.

The genes are TRBV11-2 and TRBJ2-1; 13 nucleotides agree with TRBD2. Germline trimming cut 6 bases from V and 5 bases from J; bases unmatched to any gene: 10. Germline V gene sequence: CDR1 SGHAT, CDR2 FQNNGV. The CDR3 loop spans 17 amino acids. The CDR3 is CASRLGLAGVKDNEQFF. In DNA, the CDR3 is TGTGCCAGCAGACTCGGACTAGCGGGAGTCAAGGACAATGAGCAGTTCTTC.

Only a few counts were recorded for this clonotype. The J gene is TRBJ1-3, the V gene TRBV5-1; no clear D. CDR1 SGHRS and CDR2 YFSETQ come from the germline V gene. CDR3 length: 17 residues. The germline V and J ends were trimmed by 0 bases and 3 bases, with 16 bases remaining between them. CDR3 bases: TGCGCCAGCAGCTTGGAGGCCTTCTATTCGAGTGGAAACACCATATATTTT. This translates into CASSLEAFYSSGNTIYF.